Reported below is one T cell receptor beta chain. This sample was included in a study of T cell responses to AZD1222 COVID-19 vaccine. TCRdb keeps only in-frame clones here, not all; method: immunoSEQ multiplex PCR. The profile covers roughly 120,000 clones, with about 90% appearing a single time and over 12% taken by the ten largest. The V gene lost 0 bases and the J gene lost 4 bases, with 9 bases spanning the gap. CDR3 length: 14 residues. Germline V gene data show CDR1 as LGHNA and CDR2 as YNFKEQ. The starting material was peripheral blood, obtained 28 days after the second AZD1222 dose. The clonotype originates from an adult who received the AZD1222 COVID-19 vaccine. The genes are TRBV4-2 and TRBJ2-5, with D hard to call. CDR3 bases: TGTGCCAGCAGCCAAGATACTATATCAGAGACCCAGTACTTC. This encodes CASSQDTISETQYF.